This paragraph reports one T cell receptor (beta chain). Antigen unknown. This sample's time point: healthy volunteer bleed at 6 weeks. The starting material, unfractionated whole blood, was used for total RNA extraction. The sample is drawn from a study of human T cells and chemical hapten exposure. Study results and limitations: No change in TCRs above 1 in 1000 frequency was produced by DPC sensitization.

In the library, unique molecular identifiers were attached to individual cDNA molecules. Per the authors' pipeline: With a range of roughly 23,224 to 690,600, the median per sample was around 97,000 TCRs. A single record per CDR3 protein comes from TCRdb applying MiXCR to the RACE reads. The V and J calls follow TCRdb's processing rather than the paper's. The data show tens of thousands of distinct CDR3 sequences, around 3.6% seen once. The CDR3 has 14 residues. CDR1 is DFQATT, CDR2 SNEGSKA, per germline (reference sequence). Unmatched junction bases numbered 5, after V lost 6 bases and J lost 0 bases.

The chain links TRBV20-1 to TRBJ2-7, with 10 bases that match TRBD2. Input material: whole blood. This sequence originates from a human donor in good health. Some clones in this sample may be carry-over from other donors' samples. CDR3 amino acids: CSAAGTSASYEQYF. The CDR3 DNA reads TGCAGTGCGGCCGGGACTAGCGCCTCCTACGAGCAGTACTTC.